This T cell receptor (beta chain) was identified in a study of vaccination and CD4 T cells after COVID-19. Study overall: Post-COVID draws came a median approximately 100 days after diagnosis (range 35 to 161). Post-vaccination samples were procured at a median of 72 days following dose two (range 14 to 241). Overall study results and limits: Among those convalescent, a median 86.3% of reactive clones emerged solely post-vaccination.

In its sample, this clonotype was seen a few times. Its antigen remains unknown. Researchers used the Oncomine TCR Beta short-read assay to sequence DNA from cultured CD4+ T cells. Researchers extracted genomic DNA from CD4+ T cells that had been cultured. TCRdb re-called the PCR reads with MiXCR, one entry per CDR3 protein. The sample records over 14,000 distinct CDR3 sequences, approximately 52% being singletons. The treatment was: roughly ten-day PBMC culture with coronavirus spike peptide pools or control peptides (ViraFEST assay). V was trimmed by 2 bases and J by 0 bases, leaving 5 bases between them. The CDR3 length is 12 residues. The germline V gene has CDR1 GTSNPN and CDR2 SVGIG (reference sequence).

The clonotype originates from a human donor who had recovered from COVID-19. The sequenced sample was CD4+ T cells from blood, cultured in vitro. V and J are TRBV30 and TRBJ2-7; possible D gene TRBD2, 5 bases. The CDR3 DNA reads TGTGCCTGGAGTCGGGGCTCCTACGAGCAGTACTTC. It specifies CAWSRGSYEQYF. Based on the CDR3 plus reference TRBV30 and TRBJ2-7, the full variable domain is SQTIHQWPATLVQPVGSPLSLECTVEGTSNPNLYWYRQAAGRGLQLLFYSVGIGQISSEVPQNLSASRPQDRQFILSSKKLLLSDSGFYLCAWSRGSYEQYFGPGTRLTVT.